This entry lists 6 T cell receptor beta chains sequenced from one sample in a study of blood T cell repertoires in COVID-19 (dated by TCRdb to the early 2020s). To prepare the library, the immunoSEQ multiplex PCR assay was applied. As stored in TCRdb, this immuneACCESS dataset retains in-frame rearrangements with V and J assigned. A fraction of the clones does not appear; measured against another copy, unresolved V genes explain less than half of the discrepancy, and the remainder lacks a known reason. This sample lists about 330,000 clones; around 90% were detected once. Around 10% of the sample comes from the top ten. The sample comprised peripheral blood. The source of these receptors is a man aged 25 to 40 with COVID-19, enrolled during active disease.

The V and J genes are TRBV7-3 and TRBJ2-1; D is undetermined. V was cut by 2 bases and J by 0 bases, with 8 bases left in between. The germline CDR1 and CDR2 sequences are SGHTA and FQGTGA. The CDR3 runs to 15 residues. The CDR3: CASSLEQSSYNEQFF. The CDR3 DNA is TGTGCCAGCAGCTTAGAACAGAGCTCCTACAATGAGCAGTTCTTC. Together with reference TRBV7-3 and TRBJ2-1, the CDR3 gives the full variable domain: GAGVSQTPSNKVTEKGKYVELRCDPISGHTALYWYRQSLGQGPEFLIYFQGTGAADDSGLPNDRFFAVRPEGSVSTLKIQRTERGDSAVYLCASSLEQSSYNEQFFGPGTRLTVL.

The V gene is TRBV7-9, the J gene TRBJ2-2; 14 bases line up with TRBD2. V trimming: 5 bases; J trimming: 2 bases; junction bases outside the gene matches: 10. Germline V lookup: CDR1 SEHNR, CDR2 FQNEAQ (reference sequence). This CDR3 spans 19 amino acids. The CDR3 reads CASSPGGLAGGLNTGELFF. CDR3 DNA sequence: TGTGCCAGCAGCCCCGGCGGACTAGCGGGAGGACTAAACACCGGGGAGCTGTTTTTT.

DNA for the CDR3: TGTGCCAGCAGCCAACCCGACGCGGGGGGCGCGGCAGATACGCAGTATTTT. It codes for CASSQPDAGGAADTQYF. V usage is TRBV4-2 and J usage is TRBJ2-3; 8 bases agree with TRBD2. CDR3 length: 17 residues. CDR1 and CDR2 (germline): LGHNA, YNFKEQ. The V segment lost 2 bases and the J segment 4 bases; nucleotides outside the gene matches: 11.

The chain has TRBV6-2 or TRBV6-3 and TRBJ2-2; a weak D match, TRBD1 (5 bases). The CDR3 runs 17 residues. The V end lost 0 bases, the J end lost 2 bases, and 13 bases lay between the germline ends. CDR1 and CDR2 from the germline V gene are MNHEY and SVGEGT. CDR3 in amino acids: CASSYSRKDRNTGELFF. CDR3 nucleotides: TGTGCCAGCAGTTACTCGAGGAAAGACAGAAACACCGGGGAGCTGTTTTTT.

This rearrangement joins TRBV13 to TRBJ2-3; D not resolved. This CDR3 has 14 residues. Trimming removed 0 bases at V and 6 bases at J, with 10 bases between. Germline V CDR1 and CDR2: PRHDT, FYEKMQ (reference sequence). The CDR3 DNA is TGTGCCAGCAGCTTAGGATATACAGAGGATACGCAGTATTTT. Translated, it gives CASSLGYTEDTQYF.

The chain carries TRBV2 and TRBJ2-2; D might be TRBD1 (5 bases). This CDR3 has 14 amino acids. Trimming removed 2 bases at V and 6 bases at J, with 10 bases between. Per the germline V gene, CDR1 is SNHLY and CDR2 is FYNNEI. The CDR3: CASSENRGAGELFF. DNA for the CDR3: TGTGCCAGCAGTGAAAATAGGGGCGCCGGGGAGCTGTTTTTT.